This T cell receptor (beta chain) originates from a study of blood T cell repertoires in COVID-19. Study at large: Acute-phase and convalescent COVID-19 samples originated in the United States, Italy and Spain. PBMCs, B-cell-depleted T cells, or T cells provided the cDNA or gDNA that made up the material.

This clone showed up just a few times. Enrolled during active infection, Seattle patients were then followed longitudinally. Trimming cost V 3 bases and J 6 bases, with 6 bases left between them. This CDR3 spans 11 amino acids. Looked up from germline, CDR1 is DFQATT and CDR2 is SNEGSKA (reference sequence). Authors' data handling: Amplification from reference gene primers served as the basis for estimated nucleated cell counts. Libraries were prepared by immunoSEQ multiplex PCR; TCRdb keeps only in-frame clonotypes and omits some of them. That table is the source of V, J and clone size, and D and trimming were worked out from the DNA. The sample lists about 73,000 clones; 70% to 80% were seen once.

The specimen was peripheral blood. The origin of this receptor is a man between 70 and 80 years old with COVID-19, enrolled during active disease. This chain joins TRBV20-1 and TRBJ1-5; D not resolved. CDR3 nucleotide sequence: TGCAGTGCTAGCGGGAGTCAGCCCCAGCATTTT. This encodes CSASGSQPQHF.